This TCR beta chain comes out of a study of T cell responses to AZD1222 COVID-19 vaccine. On this clone: The antigen is unknown.

This CDR3 is 16 amino acids long. Germline-derived CDR1 and CDR2 are ENHRY and SYGVKD. Trimming cost V 4 bases and J 4 bases; bases outside gene matches: 12. General study results and limits: Recipients of AZD1222 seropositive at baseline numbered only 6 or 7.

Using immunoSEQ multiplex PCR, the repertoire was profiled, and TCRdb retains in-frame clones only, with some absent. The table includes around 200,000 clones, 70% to 90% detected once. The specimen comprised peripheral blood, sampled on day 0 of AZD1222 vaccination. This receptor was identified in an adult in good health. The gene calls are TRBV10-3 and TRBJ1-2, with TRBD1 matching 7 bases. Here the CDR3 DNA reads TGTGCCATCAGTGGTGGGGGAGGGGGCAATCCCTATGGCTACACCTTC. Amino acids: CAISGGGGGNPYGYTF.